This note documents a single T cell receptor (beta chain) sequence. The data are from a study of siplizumab effects on memory and regulatory T cells. The CDR3 spans 14 residues. Trimming took 6 bases from V and 2 from J, leaving 11 bases between them. Germline-derived CDR1 and CDR2 are MNHEY and SMNVEV (reference sequence). Profiling relied on immunoSEQ multiplex PCR, and the TCRdb table lists in-frame clones only, not all of them. This sample yields over 100,000 clones, of which about 93% are seen a single time; about 0.62% belongs to the top ten. The genes are TRBV27 and TRBJ2-1; D gene ambiguous. This sequence was found in a human donor in good health. Sequenced: Tregs sorted from blood. In DNA, the CDR3 is TGTGCCAGCAGCCCTGGAGTCGCCTACAATGAGCAGTTCTTC. Protein product: CASSPGVAYNEQFF.